This is a list of T cell receptor beta chains from one sample in a study of blood T cell repertoires in COVID-19. The data were produced by immunoSEQ multiplex PCR, yet TCRdb's version contains in-frame clones alone and is incomplete. Of 100,000 or so clones in the sample, around 92% are singletons; the top ten hold approximately 5.4%. The sequenced sample consisted of peripheral blood. The source is a man aged 45 to 65 with active COVID-19. The CDR3 runs from the conserved cysteine through the conserved F or W. The D gene is left open where the match is weak. The size of a clone is reported for some rows only, either as once, few or many, or as a class for expanded clones.

size	V	D	length	J	DNA	CDR3
once	TRBV11-3	TRBD2	16	TRBJ2-1	TGTGCCAGCAGCTTAGAGGCTAGCGGCGCGGGTAATGAGCAGTTCTTC	CASSLEASGAGNEQFF
NA	TRBV29-1	TRBD2	14	TRBJ2-5	TGCAGCGTTCTCGCTAGCGGACACCAAGAGACCCAGTACTTC	CSVLASGHQETQYF
NA	TRBV11-2	TRBD2	13	TRBJ2-7	TGTGCCAGCCGCCCTAGCGGGAGTTACGAGCAGTACTTC	CASRPSGSYEQYF
NA	TRBV6-2/TRBV6-3	TRBD2	17	TRBJ2-7	TGTGCCAGCAGTTCAGGGACTAGCGGGAGATCGTCCTACGAGCAGTACTTC	CASSSGTSGRSSYEQYF
NA	TRBV24-1	NA	21	TRBJ2-2	TGTGCCACCAGTGATTTAACGGGTCGCGGGGGCCCAGCGGGAAACACCGGGGAACTGTTTTTT	CATSDLTGRGGPAGNTGELFF
NA	TRBV28	TRBD2	15	TRBJ2-7	TGTGCCAGCACACCCGGACTAGCGGTTATTTACGAGCAGTACTTC	CASTPGLAVIYEQYF
NA	TRBV28	NA	15	TRBJ2-5	TGTGCCAGCAGTTACAGGAGACCTTCCCAAGAGACCCAGTACTTC	CASSYRRPSQETQYF
NA	TRBV21-1	NA	14	TRBJ2-2	TGTGCCAGCAGCAAACCAACCGGACGGACAGAGCTGTTTTTT	CASSKPTGRTELFF
NA	TRBV6-2/TRBV6-3	NA	16	TRBJ1-6	TGTGCCAGCAGTAACCCACAGAGCTCCTATAATTCACCCCTCCACTTT	CASSNPQSSYNSPLHF
NA	TRBV24-1	TRBD2	15	TRBJ2-3	TGTGCCACCAGTGATACGGGAGGAAGCACAGATACGCAGTATTTT	CATSDTGGSTDTQYF
NA	TRBV5-8	TRBD1	17	TRBJ1-2	TGTGCCAGCAGCCCTGACGGTTGGTACAGGGGAAATTATGGCTACACCTTC	CASSPDGWYRGNYGYTF
NA	TRBV12-3/TRBV12-4	NA	13	TRBJ1-2	TGTGCCAGCAGTTTAATGTCAGGGCGTAGGGACACCTTC	CASSLMSGRRDTF
NA	TRBV6-5	TRBD1	15	TRBJ1-4	TGTGCCAGCAGTTACCAGACAGGGGGCCGTGAAAAACTGTTTTTT	CASSYQTGGREKLFF
NA	TRBV19	NA	12	TRBJ1-2	TGTGCCAGCTCCGGGACATCACCCGGCTACACCTTC	CASSGTSPGYTF
NA	TRBV30	NA	14	TRBJ1-1	TGTGCCTGGGCTCACAGGGTTGTTGACACTGAAGCTTTCTTT	CAWAHRVVDTEAFF
NA	TRBV20-1	NA	11	TRBJ2-5	TGCAGTGGCCGGGTCGGTGAGACCCAGTACTTC	CSGRVGETQYF
NA	TRBV6-5	NA	12	TRBJ1-2	TGTGCCAGCAGGGGCAGGGGCTATGGCTACACCTTC	CASRGRGYGYTF
once	TRBV20-1	TRBD1	11	TRBJ1-2	TGCAGTGCTTGGACAGGGAAAGGCTACACCTTC	CSAWTGKGYTF
NA	TRBV9	NA	14	TRBJ2-1	TGTGCCAGCAGCCCGCGGACTGAATTCAATGAGCAGTTCTTC	CASSPRTEFNEQFF
NA	TRBV28	TRBD1	14	TRBJ1-4	TGTGCCAGCAGTTCATCAGGGGGCGGTGAAAAACTGTTTTTT	CASSSSGGGEKLFF
NA	TRBV5-6	TRBD2	14	TRBJ2-7	TGTGCCAGCAGCTTGACTAGCGGGAGCTACGAGCAGTACTTC	CASSLTSGSYEQYF
NA	TRBV11-2	NA	13	TRBJ1-2	TGTGCCAGCAGCTCCGCAGGGTTTGGAGGCTACACCTTC	CASSSAGFGGYTF
NA	TRBV5-1	TRBD2	15	TRBJ2-7	TGCGCCAGCAGCTTGGACGGGAGGGGCGGCCCCGAGCAGTACTTC	CASSLDGRGGPEQYF
few	TRBV12-3/TRBV12-4	NA	12	TRBJ1-1	TGTGCCAGCAGCCTCGAGTACACTGAAGCTTTCTTT	CASSLEYTEAFF
NA	TRBV2	NA	18	TRBJ2-1	TGTGCCAGCAGTGAAGCGGGGGGTTCGAGAGAAGTCTACAATGAGCAGTTCTTC	CASSEAGGSREVYNEQFF
NA	TRBV5-1	TRBD2	15	TRBJ2-1	TGCGCCAGCAGCTTGGGGCCCGGGACTAACAATGAGCAGTTCTTC	CASSLGPGTNNEQFF
NA	TRBV7-2	NA	15	TRBJ2-1	TGTGCCAGCAGCACCACTGCGGGCTCCTACAATGAGCAGTTCTTC	CASSTTAGSYNEQFF
NA	TRBV7-2	TRBD2	12	TRBJ2-7	TGTGCCAGCAGCTCGAGCGGGATCGAGCAGTACTTC	CASSSSGIEQYF
NA	TRBV5-4	TRBD2	16	TRBJ2-1	TGTGCCAGCAGCTTGGGGGGGGGCACTAGCGGGTATGAGCAGTTCTTC	CASSLGGGTSGYEQFF
few	TRBV5-4	TRBD2	16	TRBJ2-3	TGTGCCAGCAGCCTACGGACTAGCGGACCGACAGATACGCAGTATTTT	CASSLRTSGPTDTQYF
NA	TRBV30	NA	15	TRBJ2-5	TGTGCCTGGAGTGTGCGACAAGCCCGGGGGGAGACCCAGTACTTC	CAWSVRQARGETQYF